This T cell receptor (beta chain) was sequenced during a study of cytomegalovirus exposure and HLA in healthy donors. Remarks on this clone: Other nucleotide sequences in the sample specify the same CDR3.

Profiled with immunoSEQ multiplex PCR; TCRdb holds only in-frame clones, not every one. The sample has some 98,000 clones, roughly 87% seen once; the top ten hold 3.5% to 5%. The CDR3 runs to 13 residues. Germline values: CDR1 SNHLY, CDR2 FYNNEI. Trimming removed 7 bases from V and 6 bases from J; junction bases left unmatched: 6. This chain joins TRBV2 and TRBJ1-5; 7 positions agree with TRBD1. The sequenced sample consisted of PBMCs. The source of this sequence is a woman aged 25 to 39 in good health and CMV-seronegative. The CDR3 coding sequence is TGTGCCAGCATCGACAGGGTAGGTCAGCCCCAGCATTTT. Protein sequence: CASIDRVGQPQHF.